The 9 T cell receptor beta chains below were found in one sample sequenced in a study of T cell repertoires and HLA-DP antigens (dated by TCRdb to 2016 to 2018). These receptors' targets are unknown. Libraries were prepared through the immunoSEQ multiplex PCR assay. Sourced from immuneACCESS, this table was stored by TCRdb with only in-frame sequences that have V and J called. A share of the clones is absent; for the studies checked, an unresolved V gene accounts for under half, and the remainder has no known explanation. This sample gives 85,000 to 90,000 clones in total; approximately 86% of them show up just once. 1.7% of the sample is in the top ten clones. Sequencing input: CD4+ T cells from PBMCs. These receptors all come from a man between 45 and 60 years old in good health and CMV-seronegative.

The chain combines TRBV5-4 with TRBJ2-3; either TRBD1 or TRBD2 may fit D (5 bases each). The CDR3 is 15 residues long. Germline V CDR1 and CDR2: SGHNT, YYREEE (reference sequence). Trimming shortened V by 4 bases and J by 3 bases, and 15 bases separated the two germline ends. The CDR3 spells CASSLPGARTDTQYF. The CDR3, as DNA: TGTGCCAGCAGCCTCCCCGGGGCAAGAACAGATACGCAGTATTTT.

The J gene is TRBJ2-1, the V gene TRBV6-5; D not resolved. There are 13 residues in the CDR3. From germline, CDR1 is MNHEY and CDR2 SVGAGI. V dropped 5 bases and J dropped 4 bases, with 9 bases sitting between them. Written as DNA, the CDR3 is TGTGCCAGCAGTGGCCGGGCTTACAATGAGCAGTTCTTC. Translation gives CASSGRAYNEQFF.

V usage is TRBV5-1 and J usage is TRBJ1-1; 7 bases fit TRBD1. CDR1 is SGHRS and CDR2 is YFSETQ in the germline V gene. This CDR3 contains 16 residues. Trimming removed 0 bases from V and 1 base from J; junction bases left unmatched: 6. For the CDR3, the DNA is TGCGCCAGCAGCTTGGGGAGGGGGCGAAAGAACACTGAAGCTTTCTTT. This translates into CASSLGRGRKNTEAFF.

This chain uses TRBV6-6 with TRBJ1-1; D remains unclear. CDR1 and CDR2 (germline): MNHNY, SVGAGI (reference sequence). V gave up 0 bases and J gave up 0 bases, with 8 bases separating them. This CDR3 is built from 15 residues. CDR3 coding DNA: TGTGCCAGCAGTTACTCCGGCGGGATGAACACTGAAGCTTTCTTT. This encodes CASSYSGGMNTEAFF.

This chain joins TRBV27 and TRBJ1-1; tentative D call: TRBD1 (6 bases). Trimming took 5 bases from V and 6 from J, leaving 19 bases between them. The CDR3 loop spans 15 amino acids. Germline-derived CDR1 and CDR2 are MNHEY and SMNVEV (reference sequence). In DNA, the CDR3 is TGTGCCAGCAGTAATCAGGGGCTCCGAGGGCCTGAAGCTTTCTTT. Its translation is CASSNQGLRGPEAFF.

This chain connects TRBV11-2 to TRBJ2-1; tentative D call: TRBD2 (5 bases). The CDR3 extends over 19 amino acids. CDR1 is SGHAT, CDR2 FQNNGV, per germline. The V and J ends lost 3 bases and 4 bases respectively, with 25 bases between them. In DNA, the CDR3 is TGTGCCAGCAGCTTGTTGCCGGGCGGCTCTATCCCGGGGTACAATGAGCAGTTCTTC. Encoded protein: CASSLLPGGSIPGYNEQFF.

This chain joins TRBV27 and TRBJ1-5; 8 positions match TRBD1. V shed 3 bases, J shed 2 bases, and the junction held 3 bases outside the gene matches. The CDR3 extends over 15 amino acids. The V gene's germline CDR1 is MNHEY and CDR2 SMNVEV (reference sequence). The CDR3 DNA follows: TGTGCCAGCAGTTTCGACAGGGGAGGCAATCAGCCCCAGCATTTT. It codes for CASSFDRGGNQPQHF.

The chain couples TRBV28 to TRBJ2-3; D unresolved. In germline, CDR1 is MDHEN, CDR2 SYDVKM. V dropped 7 bases and J dropped 2 bases, with 4 bases sitting between them. CDR3 length: 11 amino acids. CDR3 sequence (DNA): TGTGCCAGCACCTCCACAGATACGCAGTATTTT. This sequence encodes CASTSTDTQYF.

The chain joins TRBV19 to TRBJ2-3; unclear D gene. V was pared by 3 bases and J by 1 base, with 8 bases between. Germline loops: CDR1 LNHDA, CDR2 SQIVND (reference sequence). This CDR3 has 14 residues. The CDR3 DNA reads TGTGCCAGTAGTATTGCCCTAGGCACAGATACGCAGTATTTT. Protein sequence: CASSIALGTDTQYF. The entire variable domain, with the rest obtained from reference TRBV19 and TRBJ2-3, is as follows: DGGITQSPKYLFRKEGQNVTLSCEQNLNHDAMYWYRQDPGQGLRLIYYSQIVNDFQKGDIAEGYSVSREKKESFPLTVTSAQKNPTAFYLCASSIALGTDTQYFGPGTRLTVL.